This entry lists 10 T cell receptor beta chains sequenced from one sample in a study of cytomegalovirus exposure and HLA in healthy donors. It was with 60 Vbeta and 13 Jbeta primers that the PCR ran. TCRdb keeps only in-frame clones here, not all; method: immunoSEQ multiplex PCR. The sample shows 95,000 to 150,000 clones, over 60% of them seen only once. Sequencing used PBMCs. The receptors derive from a woman aged 25 to 45 in good health and CMV-seropositive.

This clone was seen a handful of times. The chain joins TRBV4-3 to TRBJ2-3, with D perhaps matching TRBD2 (5 bases). This CDR3 has 14 residues. The V end lost 3 bases, the J end lost 5 bases, and 12 bases lay between the germline ends. In germline, CDR1 is LGHNA, CDR2 YSLEER. The CDR3 nucleotides are TGCGCCAGCAGCCAGTCCGAGGGCATAGATACGCAGTATTTT. Translated: CASSQSEGIDTQYF.

As for this clone: The junction departs from the called germline gene at one end, perhaps through a read error. In DNA, the CDR3 is TGTGCCGGCAGCTTGGGACAGTCCCAAGAGACCCAGTACTTC. Its translation is CAGSLGQSQETQYF. V and J are TRBV7-9 and TRBJ2-5; 7 bases map to TRBD1. CDR3 length: 14 amino acids. CDR1 and CDR2 from the germline V gene are SEHNR and FQNEAQ (reference sequence).

The V and J genes are TRBV19 and TRBJ1-5; unclear D gene. The V end was cut by 8 bases, the J end by 1 base, with 12 bases between. This CDR3 is built from 14 residues. Germline V gives CDR1 LNHDA, CDR2 SQIVND (reference sequence). The CDR3 DNA follows: TGTGCCAGTCGTCCAACGGGGAGCAATCAGCCCCAGCATTTT. This gives the protein CASRPTGSNQPQHF.

The V gene is TRBV5-1, the J gene TRBJ1-4, with TRBD1 identical over 8 bases. CDR3 size: 14 residues. J was trimmed by 6 bases and V by 4 bases; bases with no gene match: 5. The germline V gene encodes CDR1 SGHRS and CDR2 YFSETQ. CDR3 nucleotide sequence: TGCGCCAGCAGCCCGGACAGGGCGGATGAAAAACTGTTTTTT. The encoded protein is CASSPDRADEKLFF.

J is TRBJ1-2 and V is TRBV9, with a possible D match to TRBD1 (6 bases). The CDR3 loop spans 15 amino acids. Trimming removed 3 bases from V and 3 bases from J, with 15 bases in between. Germline lookup yields CDR1 SGDLS and CDR2 YYNGEE. Written as DNA, the CDR3 is TGTGCCAGCAGCGCCCGGGGGAGGGGGGACTATGGCTACACCTTC. Its protein product is CASSARGRGDYGYTF. Supplemented by reference TRBV9 and TRBJ1-2, the full variable domain reads DSGVTQTPKHLITATGQRVTLRCSPRSGDLSVYWYQQSLDQGLQFLIQYYNGEERAKGNILERFSAQQFPDLHSELNLSSLELGDSALYFCASSARGRGDYGYTFGSGTRLTVV.

The rearrangement uses TRBV7-2 and TRBJ2-2, with a weak D call TRBD2 (5 bases). CDR1 is SGHTA and CDR2 is FQGNSA in the germline V gene. This CDR3 region has 14 residues. Trimming removed 8 bases from V and 4 bases from J, with 14 bases in between. CDR3 coding DNA: TGTGCCAGCGGACGGGGATCAGGCACCGGGGAGCTGTTTTTT. This sequence encodes CASGRGSGTGELFF.

This chain links TRBV2 with TRBJ2-5, with D possibly matching TRBD1 (6 bases). The germline CDR1 and CDR2 sequences are SNHLY and FYNNEI. Deletions cut 6 bases from V and 1 base from J, with 12 bases between. This CDR3 comprises 14 residues. CDR3 in DNA: TGTGCCAGCAGGCAGGGACACCTCCAAGAGACCCAGTACTTC. The encoded protein is CASRQGHLQETQYF.

The chain employs TRBV6-4 and TRBJ2-3; D might be TRBD1 (6 bases). Germline CDR1 reads MRHNA; CDR2 reads SNTAGT. With 4 bases removed from V and 6 bases from J, the gap between germline ends came to 11 bases. The CDR3 is 13 residues long. CDR3 protein: CASSVERGDTQYF. The CDR3 nucleotides are TGTGCCAGCAGTGTCGAAAGGGGGGATACGCAGTATTTT.

V and J are TRBV7-9 and TRBJ2-5; TRBD2 aligns across 11 bases. Germline V gene lookup returns CDR1 SEHNR and CDR2 FQNEAQ (reference sequence). The ends lost 9 bases at V and 4 bases at J; junction bases unmatched: 4. The CDR3 is 13 amino acids. The CDR3 sequence is CASTSGGVETQYF. The CDR3 DNA reads as TGTGCCAGTACTAGCGGGGGAGTAGAGACCCAGTACTTC.

The table lists this clone with a few counts. J is TRBJ2-7 and V is TRBV9; 9 positions agree with TRBD1. The V segment lost 0 bases and the J segment 3 bases; nucleotides outside the gene matches: 7. The CDR3 consists of 16 residues. CDR1 is SGDLS, CDR2 YYNGEE, per germline. This CDR3 is CASSVGLGQGNYEQYF. The CDR3 DNA is TGTGCCAGCAGCGTAGGCCTCGGACAGGGGAACTACGAGCAGTACTTC. Based on the CDR3 plus reference TRBV9 and TRBJ2-7, the full variable domain is DSGVTQTPKHLITATGQRVTLRCSPRSGDLSVYWYQQSLDQGLQFLIQYYNGEERAKGNILERFSAQQFPDLHSELNLSSLELGDSALYFCASSVGLGQGNYEQYFGPGTRLTVT.